This is a list of T cell receptor beta chains from one sample in a study of T cells after yellow fever vaccination. TCRdb itself ran the 5' RACE reads through MiXCR, one entry per CDR3 protein. The sample lists 300,000 to 400,000 distinct CDR3 sequences, about 7.8% occurring once. Sequences were derived from PBMCs, sampled roughly 47 days after the first yellow fever vaccination. These receptors came from a man between 18 and 29 years old who received the YFV17D yellow fever vaccine. Each CDR3 is given with its conserved first and last residue. A D gene is named only where the DNA matches it firmly. Part of the rows lack a size; the others show once, few, many or a class for expanded clones.

j_call d_call v_call clone_size cdr3_aa cdr3_nt
TRBJ2-3 - TRBV18 few CASSPPDTQYF TGTGCCAGCTCACCACCCGATACGCAGTATTTT
TRBJ1-1 - TRBV20-1 few CSAPRTGVEAFF TGCAGTGCTCCCCGGACGGGAGTTGAAGCTTTCTTT
TRBJ2-1 TRBD2 TRBV2 - CASQRGVYNEQFF TGTGCCAGCCAGCGGGGCGTATACAATGAGCAGTTCTTC
TRBJ2-7 TRBD1 TRBV5-6 - CASSDTGTGGSYEQYF TGTGCCAGCAGCGACACCGGGACAGGGGGCTCCTACGAGCAGTACTTC
TRBJ2-1 - TRBV29-1 few CSVEVLYNEQFF TGCAGCGTTGAAGTCCTATACAATGAGCAGTTCTTC
TRBJ2-7 - TRBV6-2/TRBV6-3 - CASSWDTITYEQYF TGTGCCAGCAGCTGGGACACTATCACCTACGAGCAGTACTTC
TRBJ2-5 - TRBV18 many CASSPQETQYF TGTGCCAGCAGCCCTCAGGAGACCCAGTACTTC
TRBJ1-6 - TRBV11-2 - CASSSWPGASSYNSPLHF TGTGCCAGCAGCAGCTGGCCTGGGGCGAGCTCCTATAATTCACCCCTCCACTTT
TRBJ2-1 - TRBV29-1 few CSVTQRAQGTWFF TGCAGCGTTACTCAGCGGGCACAGGGGACATGGTTCTTC
TRBJ2-7 - TRBV18 - CASSPTAGGLGHEQYF TGTGCCAGCTCACCAACAGCCGGGGGCCTCGGACACGAGCAGTACTTC
TRBJ2-1 TRBD2 TRBV4-2 - CASSQELAGGPGEQFF TGTGCCAGCAGCCAAGAACTAGCGGGGGGGCCGGGTGAGCAGTTCTTC
TRBJ1-2 - TRBV20-1 - CSARHMGGKGGYTF TGCAGTGCTAGACATATGGGGGGAAAGGGAGGCTACACCTTC
TRBJ2-3 - TRBV24-1 few CATSDGIHRADTQYF TGTGCCACCAGTGATGGGATCCACCGGGCAGATACGCAGTATTTT
TRBJ1-3 - TRBV5-1 few CASSPDAYNSGNTIYF TGCGCCAGCAGCCCGGACGCGTACAACTCTGGAAACACCATATATTTT
TRBJ2-7 TRBD1 TRBV5-4 few CASTRQGEYYEQYF TGTGCCTCCACTCGACAGGGGGAGTACTACGAGCAGTACTTC
TRBJ2-1 TRBD1 TRBV7-9 few CASRGTGEYNEQFF TGTGCCAGCAGGGGGACAGGAGAGTACAATGAGCAGTTCTTC
TRBJ1-5 - TRBV6-1 - CASSEEDRRLSNQPQHF TGTGCCAGCAGTGAAGAAGACAGGAGGTTGTCAAATCAGCCCCAGCATTTT
TRBJ2-5 TRBD1 TRBV5-4 - CASSPTGMEETQYF TGTGCCAGCAGCCCGACAGGGATGGAAGAGACCCAGTACTTC
TRBJ1-1 - TRBV12-3/TRBV12-4 many CASSFDRNTEAFF TGTGCCAGCAGTTTTGACAGGAACACTGAAGCTTTCTTT
TRBJ1-2 - TRBV20-1 - CSARDIYGYTF TGCAGTGCTAGGGACATCTATGGCTACACCTTC
TRBJ2-5 TRBD1 TRBV7-2 few CASSVPGQGSETQYF TGTGCCAGCAGCGTCCCGGGACAGGGGAGCGAGACCCAGTACTTC
TRBJ2-5 - TRBV20-1 - CSTLGEKKETQYF TGCAGTACATTGGGGGAGAAAAAAGAGACCCAGTACTTC
TRBJ2-5 TRBD2 TRBV12-3/TRBV12-4 few CASKTGLAGLETQYF TGTGCCAGCAAAACGGGACTAGCGGGGTTAGAGACCCAGTACTTC
TRBJ2-1 - TRBV5-1 - CASKQTGRLGNEQFF TGCGCCAGCAAACAGACAGGGAGGTTGGGCAATGAGCAGTTCTTC
TRBJ2-1 - TRBV11-1 - CAIGPALQHNEQFF TGTGCCATCGGCCCCGCGCTACAGCACAATGAGCAGTTCTTC
TRBJ1-6 - TRBV12-3/TRBV12-4 few CASRQTGPSSPLHF TGTGCCAGCAGGCAGACAGGACCTTCTTCACCCCTCCACTTT
TRBJ2-2 - TRBV6-5 - CASSYGPARNTGELFF TGTGCCAGCAGTTACGGGCCAGCTCGGAACACCGGGGAGCTGTTTTTT
TRBJ1-4 - TRBV10-2 few CASSDSRAEKLFF TGCGCCAGCAGTGACTCCAGGGCGGAAAAACTGTTTTTT
TRBJ1-6 - TRBV30 few CAWDSSFNSPLHF TGTGCCTGGGACAGCTCCTTTAATTCACCCCTCCACTTT
TRBJ2-3 - TRBV10-1 many CASSAGALADTQYF TGCGCCAGCAGTGCGGGGGCCTTGGCAGATACGCAGTATTTT
TRBJ2-5 - TRBV7-2 - CASSFTRGETQYF TGTGCCAGCAGCTTCACTAGGGGGGAGACCCAGTACTTC
TRBJ1-6 TRBD1 TRBV11-1 few CASSLYRGETDYNSPLHF TGTGCCAGCAGCTTATACAGGGGGGAGACAGACTATAATTCACCCCTCCACTTT
TRBJ2-7 - TRBV18 - CASSPAQRGTYEQYF TGTGCCAGCTCACCGGCCCAACGGGGGACCTACGAGCAGTACTTC
TRBJ2-7 - TRBV5-5 few CASSLALPIYYEQYF TGTGCCAGCAGCTTGGCCCTTCCTATATACTACGAGCAGTACTTC
TRBJ2-2 - TRBV12-3/TRBV12-4 many CASSLNSGNGELFF TGTGCCAGCAGTTTAAACTCAGGGAATGGGGAGCTGTTTTTT
TRBJ2-3 - TRBV6-1 many CASERGISTDTQYF TGTGCCAGCGAGAGGGGAATCAGCACAGATACGCAGTATTTT
TRBJ2-2 - TRBV25-1 few CASSELGARGTGELFF TGTGCCAGCAGTGAGCTGGGGGCAAGAGGCACCGGGGAGCTGTTTTTT
TRBJ1-4 - TRBV4-3 - CASSQDFRREKLFF TGCGCCAGCAGCCAAGATTTCAGGAGGGAAAAACTGTTTTTT
TRBJ2-7 TRBD1 TRBV20-1 - CSARPLGTGISYEQYF TGCAGTGCGCGCCCCCTCGGGACAGGGATCTCCTACGAGCAGTACTTC
TRBJ2-2 - TRBV7-2 many CASSLIGAPGELFF TGTGCCAGCAGCTTAATTGGGGCACCCGGGGAGCTGTTTTTT
TRBJ1-1 - TRBV12-3/TRBV12-4 - CASSTGIPYAEAFF TGTGCCAGCAGCACCGGGATTCCTTACGCTGAAGCTTTCTTT
TRBJ1-6 - TRBV7-2 few CASSLGRVNSPLHF TGTGCCAGCAGCTTGGGCAGGGTAAATTCACCCCTCCACTTT
TRBJ1-5 TRBD1 TRBV28 - CASGELTGAGNQPQHF TGTGCCAGCGGAGAACTCACAGGGGCTGGCAATCAGCCCCAGCATTTT
TRBJ2-5 TRBD1 TRBV7-2 many CASSWGDRGIETQYF TGTGCCAGCAGCTGGGGGGACAGGGGGATTGAGACCCAGTACTTC
TRBJ1-1 - TRBV5-1 few CASSLPSLNTEAFF TGCGCCAGCAGCTTGCCCAGTTTGAACACTGAAGCTTTCTTT
TRBJ1-1 TRBD1 TRBV5-1 few CASSLGQGGEKTEAFF TGCGCCAGCAGCCTTGGACAGGGGGGGGAGAAAACTGAAGCTTTCTTT
TRBJ1-2 - TRBV12-3/TRBV12-4 many CASSLGGQGYGYTF TGTGCCAGCAGTTTAGGGGGGCAAGGCTATGGCTACACCTTC
TRBJ2-1 TRBD2 TRBV10-3 few CASTGTSGNEQFF TGTGCCTCCACCGGGACTAGCGGCAATGAGCAGTTCTTC
TRBJ2-2 - TRBV10-3 many CAISDSHFFTGELFF TGTGCCATCAGTGACAGCCACTTTTTCACCGGGGAGCTGTTTTTT
TRBJ2-7 TRBD1 TRBV5-1 - CASSSRSRGHDGEQYF TGCGCCAGCAGCTCGCGAAGCAGGGGGCACGACGGCGAGCAGTACTTC
TRBJ2-1 - TRBV27 few CASSTSIEQFF TGTGCCAGCAGCACTTCGATTGAGCAGTTCTTC
TRBJ2-5 TRBD1 TRBV6-1 - CASWDRGQETQYF TGTGCCAGCTGGGACAGGGGACAAGAGACCCAGTACTTC